This T cell receptor (beta chain) was found in a study of blood T cell repertoires in COVID-19 (dated by TCRdb to 2018 to 2021). Some background on the complete study: Collaborator samples came from the United States, Italy and Spain and covered acute and convalescent phases of COVID-19. Where available, HLA class I and class II types were taken from metadata supplied by the sample provider and were not determined by assay-based typing. Subjects who had been exposed to COVID-19, were actively infected with it, or had recovered from it provided the deeply sampled blood TCRbeta repertoires that made up the dataset. The material from the prospective study consisted of cDNA or gDNA derived from T cells, B-cell-depleted T cells, or PBMCs. The repertoires were released in a freely available public database meant as a resource for research on the immune response to SARS-CoV-2. The sample metadata nearly always contained a de-identified subject ID, COVID-19 status, age in years and sex. The samples were drawn from the first 160 participants of the ongoing ImmuneRACE study and from 1,200 or so subjects provided by 6 global collaborators. The paper's findings and limits, for the study overall: The quantity of clinical and demographic metadata differed by source and by participant and was supplied without curation.

V is pruned by 3 bases and J by 14 bases, leaving 5 bases of the junction without a gene match. CDR1 MNHNS and CDR2 SASEGT are derived from the germline V gene. The CDR3 has 13 amino acids, counting the end cysteine and phenylalanine. Only CDR3 DNA is held: 39 bases, read in frame from base 1. Remarks on this clone: This receptor's antigen is unknown. One base away there is no much larger clone; base qualities are not given.

TCRbeta CDR3 regions were amplified from genomic DNA using the immunoSEQ Assay, a bias-controlled multiplex PCR. Under the source paper's analysis protocol: Nucleated cell counts per sample were estimated from amplification of reference gene primers within the assay. Sequence reads were collapsed and filtered to measure the absolute abundance of every unique TCRbeta CDR3 rearrangement. Productive Simpson clonality was computed per sample as the square root of Simpson's diversity index over productive rearrangements. Not all clones reach the TCRdb copy of this immuneACCESS table, which keeps in-frame sequences only. Checked studies attribute under half of the gap to unresolved V genes and leave the rest unexplained. For V, J and clone size, that table is used; D and trimming come from the DNA. Here the sample has hundreds of thousands of clones; about 87% occur a single time. The ten largest clonotypes hold around 3% of the sample.

The collaborating institutions used their own protocols to collect whole blood in K2EDTA tubes. For TCRbeta analysis, collaborator samples were shipped as frozen whole blood, as isolated PBMCs, or as DNA extracted from either sample type. The sequence links TRBV6-1 to TRBJ1-6; 9 bases in the junction line up with TRBD1. Sequenced sample: peripheral blood. This clonotype was sampled from a human donor in a cohort sampled during active COVID-19. CDR3 sequence: CASSDRDRAALHF. Here is the DNA: TGTGCCAGCAGTGACCGGGACAGGGCGGCCCTCCACTTT.